This T cell receptor (beta chain) was observed in a study of vaccination and CD4 T cells after COVID-19. Oncomine TCR Beta short-read sequencing was applied to DNA from cultured CD4+ T cells. Genomic DNA was isolated from CD4+ T cells that had been cultured. From the PCR reads, TCRdb called clonotypes with MiXCR, one entry per CDR3 protein. The sample has 10,000 or so distinct CDR3 sequences, approximately 32% seen once. As for treatment: approximately nine-day PBMC culture with coronavirus spike peptide pools or control peptides (ViraFEST assay). First, ViraFEST expanded antigen-specific T cells with peptide pools, and next it sequenced the TCRs. The culture of two million PBMCs per well included roughly 10 IU/ml IL-2 and around 10 ug/ml peptide pools. The V and J ends lost 5 bases and 7 bases respectively, with 17 bases between them. CDR1 is MNHEY, CDR2 SMNVEV, per germline (reference sequence). The CDR3 is 15 amino acids.

On this clonotype: Its antigen is not known.

The sequenced sample was CD4+ T cells from blood, cultured in vitro, obtained after SARS-CoV-2 vaccination. The TCR comes from a human donor who had recovered from COVID-19. The J gene is TRBJ2-2, the V gene TRBV27; perhaps TRBD2 as D (5 bases). CDR3 in DNA: TGTGCCAGCAGTACTAGGGCTATTTTGAGCGGGGAGCTGTTTTTT. Protein sequence: CASSTRAILSGELFF.